The 8 T cell receptor beta chains in this list originate from one sample, sequenced in a study of shared clonotypes between healthy human individuals. Profiling relied on immunoSEQ multiplex PCR, and the TCRdb table lists in-frame clones only, not all of them. Among about 79,000 clones, about 64% were seen once, and the ten largest hold over 50%. The sequenced sample was memory CD8+ T cells sorted from blood. This sample's subset: CD45RO+ cells pooled with CCR7-negative TemRA cells. These receptors originate from a man younger than 40 in good health.

The chain uses TRBV11-2 and TRBJ2-1; D not certain. The V end lost 4 bases, the J end lost 5 bases, and 21 bases lay between the germline ends. CDR3 length equals 17 residues. CDR1 and CDR2 from the germline V gene are SGHAT and FQNNGV. DNA for the CDR3: TGTGCCAGCAGCTCGCCTATAGTGGACCAATTCCACAATGAGCAGTTCTTC. Encoded protein: CASSSPIVDQFHNEQFF.

The chain carries TRBV29-1 and TRBJ2-2; possibly TRBD2 for D (6 bases). The V and J ends lost 1 base and 3 bases respectively, with 15 bases between them. This CDR3 is 16 amino acids long. The germline V gene has CDR1 SQVTM and CDR2 ANQGSEA. The CDR3 coding sequence is TGCAGCGTTGAAGGATTTGGGACGGGGGACACCGGGGAGCTGTTTTTT. This translates into CSVEGFGTGDTGELFF.

The chain recombines TRBV25-1 with TRBJ2-2; weak D call: TRBD2 (5 bases). V lost 5 bases and J 6 bases, leaving 16 bases between the germline ends. CDR3 size: 15 residues. Germline CDR1 is MGHDK and CDR2 is SYGVNS. The CDR3 region has the DNA TGTGCCAGCAGTAACGGCCGGGGAGCCCCCGGGGAGCTGTTTTTT. It translates to CASSNGRGAPGELFF.

The chain employs TRBV25-1 and TRBJ1-4; D is perhaps TRBD1 (6 bases). The CDR3 loop spans 14 amino acids. Trimming removed 8 bases at V and 1 base at J, with 11 bases between. Germline-derived CDR1 and CDR2 are MGHDK and SYGVNS. For the CDR3, the DNA is TGTGCCAGCGCCAAGGACAGAACTAATGAAAAACTGTTTTTT. Its translation is CASAKDRTNEKLFF.

This rearrangement joins TRBV7-8 to TRBJ2-1; no reliable D call. The CDR3 is 14 residues long. Trimming removed 1 base from V and 7 bases from J, with 11 bases in between. The germline CDR1 and CDR2 sequences are SGHVS and FQNEAQ. CDR3 nucleotides: TGTGCCAGCAGCTTAGTAGGGCCTATGAATGAGCAGTTCTTC. It is translated as CASSLVGPMNEQFF.

The gene calls are TRBV7-9 and TRBJ1-2; the D is unclear. Germline CDR1 SEHNR, CDR2 FQNEAQ (reference sequence). Trimming cost V 5 bases and J 4 bases, with 20 bases left between them. The CDR3 contains 16 residues. DNA for the CDR3: TGTGCCAGCAGCCTTAACAGCGAATGGTCTTTCTATGGCTACACCTTC. Its translation is CASSLNSEWSFYGYTF.

This clone was seen only once. This chain connects TRBV11-2 to TRBJ2-3; tentative D call: TRBD2 (5 bases). The CDR3 runs to 16 residues. Trimming pared 4 bases from V and 0 bases from J, leaving 14 bases between. Germline V gene data show CDR1 as SGHAT and CDR2 as FQNNGV. CDR3 coding DNA: TGTGCCAGCAGCTCAACGGCGGACTCTAGCACAGATACGCAGTATTTT. Encoded protein: CASSSTADSSTDTQYF.

This clone appeared a single time. The chain recombines TRBV27 with TRBJ1-1; the D is unclear. V lost 3 bases, J lost 7 bases, and 9 bases lay in between. Germline CDR1 MNHEY, CDR2 SMNVEV (reference sequence). This CDR3 has 12 residues. The CDR3 DNA sequence: TGTGCCAGCAGTTTTCCCCAAGGTGAAGCTTTCTTT. The encoded protein is CASSFPQGEAFF.